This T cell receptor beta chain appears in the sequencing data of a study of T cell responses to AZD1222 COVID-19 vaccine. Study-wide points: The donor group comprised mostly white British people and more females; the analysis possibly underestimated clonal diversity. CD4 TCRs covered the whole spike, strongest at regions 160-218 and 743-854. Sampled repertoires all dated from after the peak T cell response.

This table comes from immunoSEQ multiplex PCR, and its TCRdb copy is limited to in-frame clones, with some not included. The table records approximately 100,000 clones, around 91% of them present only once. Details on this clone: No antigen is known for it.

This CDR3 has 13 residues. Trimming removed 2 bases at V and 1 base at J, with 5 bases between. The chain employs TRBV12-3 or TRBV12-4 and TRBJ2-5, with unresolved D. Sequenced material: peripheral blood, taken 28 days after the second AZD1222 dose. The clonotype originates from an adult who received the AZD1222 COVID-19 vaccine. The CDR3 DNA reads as TGTGCCAGCAGTTTAAACAGCCAAGAGACCCAGTACTTC. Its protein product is CASSLNSQETQYF.